This T cell receptor (beta chain) was obtained from a study of control samples from healthy donors and cancer patients. TCRdb's table, derived via immunoSEQ multiplex PCR, lists solely in-frame clones and lacks some. The sample gives 150,000 or so clones, about 94% of which show up once; 0.68% is in the top ten. V was clipped by 0 bases and J by 4 bases; unmatched bases: 9. In germline, CDR1 is LGHNA, CDR2 YSLEER. The CDR3 sequence is 18 residues long. The TCR originated in a woman aged 25 to 39 in good health. The chain recombines TRBV4-3 with TRBJ2-3, with 11 positions matching TRBD2. Sequenced material: blood. The CDR3 spells CASSQEAWTSGYADTQYF. The DNA of the CDR3 is TGCGCCAGCAGCCAAGAGGCGTGGACTAGCGGGTACGCAGATACGCAGTATTTT.